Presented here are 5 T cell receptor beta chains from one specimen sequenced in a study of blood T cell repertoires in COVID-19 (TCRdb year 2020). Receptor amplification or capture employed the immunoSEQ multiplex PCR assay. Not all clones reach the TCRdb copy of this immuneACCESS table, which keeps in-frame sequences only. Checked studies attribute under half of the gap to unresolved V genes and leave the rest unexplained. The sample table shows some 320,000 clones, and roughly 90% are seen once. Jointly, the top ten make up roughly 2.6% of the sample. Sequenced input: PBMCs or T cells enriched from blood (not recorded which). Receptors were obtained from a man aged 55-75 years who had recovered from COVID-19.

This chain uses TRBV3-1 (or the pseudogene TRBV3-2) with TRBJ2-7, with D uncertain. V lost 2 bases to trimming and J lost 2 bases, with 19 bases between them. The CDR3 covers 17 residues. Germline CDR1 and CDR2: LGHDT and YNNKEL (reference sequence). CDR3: CASSQSNPGLRAYEQYF. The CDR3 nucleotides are TGTGCCAGCAGCCAATCGAATCCAGGCTTAAGAGCCTACGAGCAGTACTTC.

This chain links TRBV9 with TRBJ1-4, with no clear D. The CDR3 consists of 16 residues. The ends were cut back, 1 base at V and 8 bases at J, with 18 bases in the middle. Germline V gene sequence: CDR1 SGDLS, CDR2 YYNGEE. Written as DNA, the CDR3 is TGTGCCAGCAGCGTACAGCCTTCCACGAACGGGGAAAAACTGTTTTTT. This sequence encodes CASSVQPSTNGEKLFF.

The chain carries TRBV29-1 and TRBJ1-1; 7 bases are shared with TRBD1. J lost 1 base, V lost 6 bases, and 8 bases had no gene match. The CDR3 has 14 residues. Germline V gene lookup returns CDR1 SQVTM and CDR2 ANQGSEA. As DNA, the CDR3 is TGCAGCGTGAACAGGGGCGGAAGGAACACTGAAGCTTTCTTT. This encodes CSVNRGGRNTEAFF.

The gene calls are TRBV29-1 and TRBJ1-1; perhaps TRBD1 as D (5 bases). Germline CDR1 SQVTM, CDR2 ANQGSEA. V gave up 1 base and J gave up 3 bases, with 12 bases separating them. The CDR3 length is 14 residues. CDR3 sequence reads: CSVEVTGMDTEAFF. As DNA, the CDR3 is TGCAGCGTTGAAGTAACAGGAATGGACACTGAAGCTTTCTTT.

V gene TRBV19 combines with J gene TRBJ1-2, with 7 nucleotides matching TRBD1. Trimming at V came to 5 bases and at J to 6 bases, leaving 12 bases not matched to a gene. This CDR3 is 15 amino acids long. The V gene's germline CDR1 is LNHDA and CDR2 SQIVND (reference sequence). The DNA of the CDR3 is TGTGCCAGTAGTCCCCGCCCGACAGGGAATGATGGCTACACCTTC. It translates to CASSPRPTGNDGYTF.